Presented here are 19 T cell receptor beta chains from one specimen sequenced in a study of PD-1 blockade in mismatch repair-deficient tumors. Sequencing used immunoSEQ multiplex PCR; TCRdb keeps in-frame clones, though not all of them. Among fewer than 20,000 clones, around 82% were seen once, and the ten largest hold 3% to 4%. The sample in question was PBMCs, obtained 4 weeks after starting pembrolizumab. Every receptor here comes from an adult with mismatch repair-deficient cancer.

Turning to this clone: Compared with germline, one end of the junction differs, possibly owing to a read error. The chain links TRBV7-7 to TRBJ2-2; TRBD2 is a possible D gene (5 bases). From germline, CDR1 is SSHAT and CDR2 FNYEAQ (reference sequence). The CDR3 totals 13 residues. The CDR3 nucleotides read TGTGCTAGCAGCTTAACGGGAACCGGGGAGCTGTTTTTT. Its translation is CASSLTGTGELFF.

This sequence joins TRBV19 and TRBJ2-5; TRBD1 might be the D (6 bases). Germline values: CDR1 LNHDA, CDR2 SQIVND (reference sequence). Trimming removed 7 bases at V and 1 base at J, with 13 bases between. This CDR3 contains 14 residues. The CDR3 sequence is CASKPRTAQETQYF. CDR3 nucleotides: TGTGCCAGTAAGCCTCGGACAGCCCAAGAGACCCAGTACTTC.

The chain links TRBV27 to TRBJ2-7, with D possibly TRBD2 on 5 matching bases. This CDR3 has 16 amino acids. V lost 1 base and J lost 2, with 15 bases in between. Germline lookup yields CDR1 MNHEY and CDR2 SMNVEV (reference sequence). The CDR3 nucleotides read TGTGCCAGCAGTTTATTGGCCGGAGGTGTGGCCTACGAGCAGTACTTC. Its translation is CASSLLAGGVAYEQYF.

V is TRBV19 and J is TRBJ1-3, with 7 bases matching TRBD1. CDR3 length: 16 residues. The V gene's germline CDR1 is LNHDA and CDR2 SQIVND (reference sequence). Unmatched junction bases numbered 11, after V lost 4 bases and J lost 5 bases. CDR3 DNA: TGTGCCAGTAGTAATACAGGGGCGGTAAGAAGAAACACCATATATTTT. Encoded protein: CASSNTGAVRRNTIYF.

This chain uses TRBV7-9 with TRBJ2-5, with 7 positions matching TRBD1. The germline V gene has CDR1 SEHNR and CDR2 FQNEAQ (reference sequence). J gave up 2 bases and V 0 bases, and 6 bases lay outside the gene matches. The CDR3 runs 16 residues. In nucleotides, the CDR3 is TGTGCCAGCAGCTTAGCCGGGACAGCCCCGCAAGAGACCCAGTACTTC. As protein: CASSLAGTAPQETQYF.

V usage is TRBV5-4 and J usage is TRBJ1-3; D may be TRBD1 (5 bases). V lost 6 bases to trimming and J lost 1 base, with 11 bases between them. Germline CDR1 reads SGHNT; CDR2 reads YYREEE (reference sequence). The CDR3 sequence is 14 residues long. For the CDR3, the DNA is TGTGCCAGCACCTACGGGACTTCTGGAAACACCATATATTTT. This gives the protein CASTYGTSGNTIYF.

The gene calls are TRBV6-1 and TRBJ2-3; 9 bases map to TRBD1. The CDR3 consists of 18 residues. Unmatched junction bases numbered 15, after V lost 4 bases and J lost 4 bases. Germline CDR1 is MNHNS and CDR2 is SASEGT. CDR3 region: CASSGTEAGTGWADTQYF. CDR3 bases: TGTGCCAGCAGTGGCACAGAAGCGGGGACAGGGTGGGCAGATACGCAGTATTTT.

In this sample, this clone turned up once. V gene TRBV7-7 combines with J gene TRBJ2-3; D call uncertain. The germline CDR1 and CDR2 sequences are SSHAT and FNYEAQ (reference sequence). This CDR3 region has 13 residues. Trimming removed 5 bases from V and 2 bases from J, with 8 bases in between. CDR3 coding DNA: TGTGCCAGCAGCCCCTCAGTCACAGATACGCAGTATTTT. Protein product: CASSPSVTDTQYF.

Here the CDR3 reads CASSAEVAGGNEQFF. CDR3 DNA sequence: TGTGCCAGCAGCGCCGAGGTAGCGGGAGGGAATGAGCAGTTCTTC. The V call is TRBV7-2, the J call TRBJ2-1; 11 positions match TRBD2. Germline values: CDR1 SGHTA, CDR2 FQGNSA. This CDR3 has 15 residues. The junction had 7 bases not matched to a gene; V was cut back by 5 bases and J by 7 bases.

The V and J genes are TRBV9 and TRBJ2-2; possible D gene TRBD1, 6 bases. The CDR3 extends over 12 amino acids. Germline CDR1 and CDR2: SGDLS and YYNGEE. V lost 6 bases and J lost 3, with 6 bases in between. The CDR3 loop is CASKGDTGELFF. The CDR3 nucleotides read TGTGCCAGCAAGGGGGACACCGGGGAGCTGTTTTTT.

The V and J genes are TRBV28 and TRBJ2-5; the D is unclear. CDR1 is MDHEN and CDR2 is SYDVKM in the germline V gene. The germline V and J ends were trimmed by 6 bases and 4 bases, with 18 bases remaining between them. The CDR3 consists of 15 residues. Here the CDR3 reads CASSPIGVLGETQYF. The CDR3 region has the DNA TGTGCCAGCAGCCCAATTGGAGTATTAGGAGAGACCCAGTACTTC.

This sequence joins TRBV5-1 and TRBJ2-2; TRBD1 matches at 9 bases. The CDR3 runs to 15 residues. The V gene's germline CDR1 is SGHRS and CDR2 YFSETQ. The trim removed 4 bases at V and 2 bases at J, leaving 3 bases unmatched. CDR3 nucleotide sequence: TGCGCCAGCAGCCCGGGACAGGGCAACACCGGGGAGCTGTTTTTT. Translation gives CASSPGQGNTGELFF.

The chain carries TRBV15 and TRBJ1-5; D call uncertain. This CDR3 has 17 residues. Trimming removed 0 bases at V and 0 bases at J, with 12 bases between. Germline lookup yields CDR1 LNHNV and CDR2 YYDKDF (reference sequence). CDR3 residues: CATSRDRLQVSNQPQHF. CDR3 coding DNA: TGTGCCACCAGCAGAGATCGCTTGCAGGTTAGCAATCAGCCCCAGCATTTT. The full variable domain, in which reference TRBV15 and TRBJ1-5 provide the parts outside the CDR3, is DAMVIQNPRYQVTQFGKPVTLSCSQTLNHNVMYWYQQKSSQAPKLLFHYYDKDFNNEADTPDNFQSRRPNTSFCFLDIRSPGLGDTAMYLCATSRDRLQVSNQPQHFGDGTRLSIL.

The rearrangement joins TRBV19 to TRBJ1-2; 8 bases map to TRBD1. The V and J ends lost 3 bases and 7 bases, in that order; junction bases with no gene match: 13. CDR3 length: 16 amino acids. Per germline, CDR1 LNHDA and CDR2 SQIVND (reference sequence). The CDR3 DNA is TGTGCCAGTAGTATTGCCGGGTTCGGACAGGGATTTGGCTACACCTTC. It specifies CASSIAGFGQGFGYTF.

The V call is TRBV27, the J call TRBJ1-5, with a possible D match to TRBD1 (5 bases). This CDR3 has 15 amino acids. The V gene's germline CDR1 is MNHEY and CDR2 SMNVEV (reference sequence). Between the trimmed V and J ends, which lost 6 bases and 7 bases, there was a span of 19 bases. DNA of the CDR3: TGTGCCAGCAGCCCCGTTGGGGACGCGGGGCAGCCCCAGCATTTT. It specifies CASSPVGDAGQPQHF.

V usage is TRBV27 and J usage is TRBJ2-3; 7 bases align to TRBD2. The ends lost 6 bases at V and 0 bases at J; junction bases unmatched: 3. From germline, CDR1 is MNHEY and CDR2 SMNVEV (reference sequence). This CDR3 is built from 14 residues. CDR3 bases: TGTGCCAGCAGGATGGGGGGGAGCACAGATACGCAGTATTTT. It encodes CASRMGGSTDTQYF.

The V call is TRBV7-9, the J call TRBJ1-1; TRBD1 is a possible D gene (6 bases). Per the germline V gene, CDR1 is SEHNR and CDR2 is FQNEAQ (reference sequence). The CDR3 totals 15 residues. V was clipped by 2 bases and J by 1 base, with 11 bases between them. The chain's CDR3 is CASSLLQGKNTEAFF. The CDR3 DNA reads as TGTGCCAGCAGCTTATTACAGGGCAAGAACACTGAAGCTTTCTTT.

The genes are TRBV11-3 and TRBJ2-7; 7 bases map to TRBD2. The germline V gene encodes CDR1 SGHNT and CDR2 YENEEA. The CDR3 consists of 14 residues. The trim removed 4 bases at V and 3 bases at J, leaving 6 bases unmatched. This chain's CDR3 is CASSSGLVGYEQYF. DNA of the CDR3: TGTGCCAGCAGCTCCGGACTAGTGGGCTACGAGCAGTACTTC.

The genes are TRBV10-2 and TRBJ1-2, with D maybe TRBD1 (5 bases). The CDR3 runs 13 residues. Germline loops: CDR1 WSHSY, CDR2 SAAADI. V lost 7 bases, J lost 4 bases, and 13 bases lay in between. The CDR3: CASTSGWAYGYTF. The CDR3, as DNA: TGCGCCAGCACATCAGGGTGGGCCTATGGCTACACCTTC.